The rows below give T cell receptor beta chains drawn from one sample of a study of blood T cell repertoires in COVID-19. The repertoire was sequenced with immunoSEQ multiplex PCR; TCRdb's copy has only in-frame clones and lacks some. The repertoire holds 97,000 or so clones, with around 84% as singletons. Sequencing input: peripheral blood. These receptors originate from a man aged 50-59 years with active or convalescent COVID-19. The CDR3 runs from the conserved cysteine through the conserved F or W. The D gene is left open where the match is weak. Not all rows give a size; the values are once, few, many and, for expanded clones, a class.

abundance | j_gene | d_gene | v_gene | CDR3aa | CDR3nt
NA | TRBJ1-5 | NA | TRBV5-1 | CASSLDPNQPQHF | TGCGCCAGCAGCTTGGATCCTAATCAGCCCCAGCATTTT
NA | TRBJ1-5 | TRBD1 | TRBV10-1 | CAITNIGQGNQPQHF | TGCGCCATCACCAATATCGGACAGGGCAATCAGCCCCAGCATTTT
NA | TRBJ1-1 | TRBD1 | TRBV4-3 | CASSQGTGGRNTEAFF | TGCGCCAGCAGCCAAGGAACAGGGGGTCGGAACACTGAAGCTTTCTTT
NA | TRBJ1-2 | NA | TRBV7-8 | CASSAGLRGYGYTF | TGTGCCAGCAGCGCGGGCCTCCGGGGCTATGGCTACACCTTC
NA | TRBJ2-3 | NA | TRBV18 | CASSPPYTDTQYF | TGTGCCAGCTCACCACCGTACACAGATACGCAGTATTTT
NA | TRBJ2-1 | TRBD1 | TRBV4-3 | CASSQDTGVGEQFF | TGCGCCAGCAGCCAAGATACAGGGGTGGGTGAGCAGTTCTTC
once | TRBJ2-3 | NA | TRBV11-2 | CASSLRATQYF | TGTGCCAGCAGCCTCAGGGCGACGCAGTATTTT
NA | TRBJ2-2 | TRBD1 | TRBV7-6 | CASSLGTGRTGELFF | TGTGCCAGCAGCCTCGGGACAGGGAGGACCGGGGAGCTGTTTTTT
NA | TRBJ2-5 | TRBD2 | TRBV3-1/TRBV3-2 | CASSPLAVQETQYF | TGTGCCAGCAGCCCTCTAGCGGTTCAAGAGACCCAGTACTTC
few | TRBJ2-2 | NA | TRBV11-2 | CASSASRGASGELFF | TGTGCCAGCAGCGCATCCCGGGGGGCGAGCGGGGAGCTGTTTTTT